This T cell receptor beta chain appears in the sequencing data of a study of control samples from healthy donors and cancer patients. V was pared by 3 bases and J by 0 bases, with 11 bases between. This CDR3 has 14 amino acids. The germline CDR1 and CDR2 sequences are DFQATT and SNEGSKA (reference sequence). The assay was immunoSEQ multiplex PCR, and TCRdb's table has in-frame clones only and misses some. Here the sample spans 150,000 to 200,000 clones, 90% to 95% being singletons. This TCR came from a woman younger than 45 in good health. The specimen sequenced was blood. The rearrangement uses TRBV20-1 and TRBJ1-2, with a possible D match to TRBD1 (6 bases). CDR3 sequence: CSASGTTTNYGYTF. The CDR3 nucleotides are TGCAGTGCTAGTGGGACAACTACTAACTATGGCTACACCTTC.